Below, 10 T cell receptor beta chains from the same sample are listed, as sequenced in a study of PD-L1 blockade in urothelial cancer. Sequenced by immunoSEQ multiplex PCR; TCRdb stores in-frame clones only, minus some. The data hold roughly 25,000 clones, with 84% observed a single time. This sample comprised PBMCs, obtained around atezolizumab (anti-PD-L1) treatment. These receptors were collected from a man aged 65 to 79 with urothelial cancer.

V and J are TRBV9 and TRBJ2-3; tentatively, D is TRBD2 (5 bases). Trimming took off 0 bases at V and 5 bases at J, with 19 bases between the two ends. The germline V gene has CDR1 SGDLS and CDR2 YYNGEE. CDR3 length: 17 residues. For the CDR3, the DNA is TGTGCCAGCAGCGTAGTCCCTCCCGGTTCCGCGGGAGATACGCAGTATTTT. It yields the protein CASSVVPPGSAGDTQYF.

The chain employs TRBV6-6 and TRBJ1-1; no clear D. CDR3 length: 13 residues. The germline V gene has CDR1 MNHNY and CDR2 SVGAGI (reference sequence). The V end lost 6 bases, the J end lost 5 bases, and 13 bases lay between the germline ends. The CDR3 reads CASSPGRETEAFF. In nucleotides, the CDR3 is TGTGCCAGCAGCCCGGGAAGGGAGACTGAAGCTTTCTTT.

In DNA, the CDR3 is TGTGCCAGCAGCCATGACAGGAACTCCTACGAGCAGTACTTC. Amino acids: CASSHDRNSYEQYF. The chain combines TRBV5-8 with TRBJ2-7, with a possible D match to TRBD1 (6 bases). Germline CDR1 is SGHTS and CDR2 is YDEGEE. With 4 bases removed from V and 0 bases from J, the gap between germline ends came to 11 bases. CDR3 length: 14 residues.

This clone was seen only once. The chain couples TRBV7-9 to TRBJ2-2; TRBD1 aligns across 7 bases. The CDR3 extends over 16 amino acids. Looked up from germline, CDR1 is SEHNR and CDR2 is FQNEAQ (reference sequence). Unmatched junction bases numbered 12, after V lost 5 bases and J lost 6 bases. The CDR3 reads CASSTYRGKIAGELFF. Here the CDR3 DNA reads TGTGCCAGCAGCACATACAGGGGCAAGATAGCCGGGGAGCTGTTTTTT.

This chain links TRBV11-3 with TRBJ2-2, with 9 bases lining up with TRBD1. CDR1 is SGHNT and CDR2 is YENEEA in the germline V gene. The J segment lost 6 bases and the V segment lost 5 bases, leaving 13 bases of the junction unmatched. The CDR3 has 17 amino acids. The CDR3 DNA sequence: TGTGCCAGCAGCCGGACAGGGGCGGCGGGAAGGGCCGGGGAGCTGTTTTTT. Amino acid sequence: CASSRTGAAGRAGELFF.

The chain combines TRBV6-5 with TRBJ1-2, with D possibly TRBD1 on 6 matching bases. The germline gives CDR1 MNHEY, CDR2 SVGAGI. This CDR3 region has 11 residues. Trimming stripped 6 bases from V and 8 bases from J, with 10 bases between. CDR3 amino acids: CASSTGYGYTF. In nucleotides, the CDR3 is TGTGCCAGCAGCACAGGGTACGGCTACACCTTC.

The gene calls are TRBV2 and TRBJ2-6, with D perhaps matching TRBD1 (6 bases). The CDR3 loop spans 17 amino acids. Germline CDR1 SNHLY, CDR2 FYNNEI. V dropped 7 bases and J dropped 0 bases, with 16 bases sitting between them. The CDR3 region is CASKARTASSGANVLTF. The CDR3 DNA is TGTGCCAGCAAGGCCCGGACAGCGAGCTCTGGGGCCAACGTCCTGACTTTC.

CDR3 region: CASSELAALYEQYF. CDR3 in DNA: TGTGCCAGCAGTGAACTAGCGGCGCTCTACGAGCAGTACTTC. The rearrangement uses TRBV2 and TRBJ2-7, with TRBD2 identical over 7 bases. Germline V lookup: CDR1 SNHLY, CDR2 FYNNEI. This CDR3 has 14 amino acids. The junction had 4 bases not matched to a gene; V was cut back by 2 bases and J by 3 bases.

The CDR3 spells CASSLNTNYGYTF. The CDR3 coding sequence is TGTGCCAGCAGCTTGAACACTAACTATGGCTACACCTTC. V and J are TRBV6-6 and TRBJ1-2; no firm D call. The CDR3 length is 13 residues. V was shortened by 6 bases and J by 0 bases, with 8 bases between the two germline ends. Looked up from germline, CDR1 is MNHNY and CDR2 is SVGAGI (reference sequence).

V and J are TRBV10-2 and TRBJ2-5; TRBD1 matches at 8 bases. CDR1 WSHSY and CDR2 SAAADI come from the germline V gene. V lost 6 bases to trimming and J lost 1 base; unmatched junction nucleotides: 10. The CDR3 totals 16 residues. Written as DNA, the CDR3 is TGCGCCAGCAGCATTCCGGACAGGGATCTCCAAGAGACCCAGTACTTC. Translation: CASSIPDRDLQETQYF.